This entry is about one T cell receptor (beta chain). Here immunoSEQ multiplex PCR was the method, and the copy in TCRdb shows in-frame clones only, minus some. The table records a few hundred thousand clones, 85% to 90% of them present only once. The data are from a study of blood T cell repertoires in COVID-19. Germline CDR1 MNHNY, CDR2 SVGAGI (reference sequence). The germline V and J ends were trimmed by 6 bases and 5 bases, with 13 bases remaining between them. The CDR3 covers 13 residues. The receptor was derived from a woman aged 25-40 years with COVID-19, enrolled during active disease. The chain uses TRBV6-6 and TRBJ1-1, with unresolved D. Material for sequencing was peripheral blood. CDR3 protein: CASRATPGTEAFF. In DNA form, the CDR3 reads TGTGCCAGCAGGGCCACTCCGGGGACTGAAGCTTTCTTT.